This T cell receptor beta chain was found in a study of OX40 agonist ivuxolimab in advanced cancers. Background on the study: Age averaged 60 years (range about 20 to 80), and about 86% were male.

It was autoimmune disease history or systemic immunosuppression that excluded patients. The CDR3 contains 13 residues. The V end lost 0 bases, the J end lost 8 bases, and 10 bases lay between the germline ends. Germline loops: CDR1 SGHRS, CDR2 YFSETQ. Only in-frame clones appear in the TCRdb table, and some are missing; sequencing was by immunoSEQ multiplex PCR. Of approximately 49,000 clones in the sample, approximately 84% were seen once. The starting material was CD4+ or CD8+ T cells sorted from blood, obtained in a trial of the OX40 agonist ivuxolimab. V gene TRBV5-1 combines with J gene TRBJ2-3; D unresolved. The sequence came from an adult with an advanced solid tumor such as melanoma, head and neck, liver or kidney cancer. The CDR3 loop is CASSLDFWGTQYF. The CDR3 nucleotides are TGCGCCAGCAGCTTGGACTTCTGGGGTACGCAGTATTTT.